This T cell receptor (beta chain) was found in a study of cytomegalovirus exposure and HLA in healthy donors. CDR3 size: 13 residues. With 6 bases removed from V and 2 bases from J, the gap between germline ends came to 10 bases. Germline lookup yields CDR1 MNHEY and CDR2 SVGAGI. 13 Jbeta primers and 60 Vbeta primers were used for the PCR. The assay was immunoSEQ multiplex PCR, and TCRdb's table has in-frame clones only and misses some. Here the sample spans about 130,000 clones, around two thirds being singletons. With respect to this clone: Its antigen is unknown.

Study results and limitations: A list of around 160 TCR beta chains associated with cytomegalovirus was given.

The specimen was PBMCs. This TCR derives from a man aged 18 to 29 in good health and CMV-seropositive. This chain links TRBV6-5 with TRBJ1-2; maybe TRBD1 (6 bases). The CDR3 region is CASSPTGNYGYTF. DNA for the CDR3: TGTGCCAGCAGCCCGACAGGAAACTATGGCTACACCTTC.